What follows are 26 T cell receptor beta chains derived from one specimen sequenced in a study of T cell responses to AZD1222 COVID-19 vaccine. Repertoires were generated with immunoSEQ multiplex PCR, while TCRdb's copy carries only in-frame clones and drops some. The repertoire holds 150,000 to 200,000 clones, with 85% to 95% as singletons. The sequences come from peripheral blood, collected 28 days after the second dose of the MenACWY control vaccine. The origin of the receptors is an adult who received the MenACWY meningococcal vaccine as a control.

This chain connects TRBV10-3 to TRBJ1-2; D possibly corresponds to TRBD1 (5 bases). V was trimmed by 9 bases and J by 4 bases, leaving 18 bases between them. The CDR3 contains 14 residues. Germline V gives CDR1 ENHRY, CDR2 SYGVKD. Here the CDR3 reads CAIPQGVRGYGYTF. The CDR3 nucleotides are TGTGCCATACCCCAGGGAGTTCGTGGCTATGGCTACACCTTC.

The CDR3 DNA reads TGTGCCAGCAGCTACGCAGAGAATTCACCCCTCCACTTT. It codes for CASSYAENSPLHF. This chain joins TRBV3-1 (or the pseudogene TRBV3-2) and TRBJ1-6; D is ambiguous. V was cut by 5 bases and J by 7 bases, with 9 bases left in between. In germline, CDR1 is LGHDT, CDR2 YNNKEL (reference sequence). This CDR3 contains 13 residues.

The CDR3, as DNA: TGTGCCAGCAGCTGGACAGGGGAGAACACTGAAGCTTTCTTT. This gives the protein CASSWTGENTEAFF. The J gene is TRBJ1-1, the V gene TRBV9; TRBD1 matches 9 bases. The germline gives CDR1 SGDLS, CDR2 YYNGEE. CDR3 length: 14 amino acids. V trimming: 4 bases; J trimming: 1 base; junction bases outside the gene matches: 2. The full variable domain, its missing parts supplied by reference TRBV9 and TRBJ1-1, is DSGVTQTPKHLITATGQRVTLRCSPRSGDLSVYWYQQSLDQGLQFLIQYYNGEERAKGNILERFSAQQFPDLHSELNLSSLELGDSALYFCASSWTGENTEAFFGQGTRLTVV.

V and J are TRBV27 and TRBJ2-1, with a possible D match to TRBD1 (6 bases). The CDR3 consists of 17 residues. Germline V gives CDR1 MNHEY, CDR2 SMNVEV (reference sequence). V lost 0 bases, J lost 8 bases, and 20 bases lay in between. CDR3 DNA: TGTGCCAGCAGTTTATCAGCCGACAGCACCTACAGGGATGAGCAGTTCTTC. This codes for CASSLSADSTYRDEQFF.

The V gene is TRBV19, the J gene TRBJ2-7, with D possibly called TRBD1 or TRBD2 (6 bases each). The CDR3 is made up of 15 amino acids. Germline assignment: CDR1 LNHDA and CDR2 SQIVND (reference sequence). V lost 5 bases and J lost 2, with 16 bases in between. The CDR3: CASSSRGLSAYEQYF. CDR3 in DNA: TGTGCCAGTAGTTCCCGGGGGCTCTCTGCCTACGAGCAGTACTTC. Together with reference TRBV19 and TRBJ2-7, the CDR3 gives the full variable domain: DGGITQSPKYLFRKEGQNVTLSCEQNLNHDAMYWYRQDPGQGLRLIYYSQIVNDFQKGDIAEGYSVSREKKESFPLTVTSAQKNPTAFYLCASSSRGLSAYEQYFGPGTRLTVT.

The V gene is TRBV9, the J gene TRBJ2-1; perhaps TRBD1 as D (6 bases). The ends were cut back, 3 bases at V and 1 base at J, with 14 bases in the middle. Germline CDR1 is SGDLS and CDR2 is YYNGEE. This CDR3 is built from 16 residues. The CDR3 here is CASSAHPRGSYNEQFF. The CDR3 DNA follows: TGTGCCAGCAGCGCCCATCCTAGGGGGTCCTACAATGAGCAGTTCTTC.

The chain uses TRBV6-1 and TRBJ2-5, with D perhaps matching TRBD1 or TRBD2 (6 bases each). CDR1 MNHNS and CDR2 SASEGT come from the germline V gene. This CDR3 has 14 residues. V lost 10 bases and J lost 5, with 20 bases in between. CDR3 loop: CATNSRGGGETQYF. The CDR3 DNA sequence: TGTGCCACCAACAGCCGAGGGGGAGGTGAGACCCAGTACTTC.

The chain couples TRBV6-4 to TRBJ1-4; D may be TRBD1 (6 bases). Germline CDR1 is MRHNA and CDR2 is SNTAGT. V gave up 8 bases and J gave up 3 bases, with 16 bases separating them. The CDR3 runs to 15 residues. CDR3: CASARGDRSNEKLFF. Written as DNA, the CDR3 is TGTGCCAGCGCTAGGGGGGATCGATCTAATGAAAAACTGTTTTTT.

The rearrangement links TRBV2 to TRBJ1-4, with D unresolved. Trimming removed 0 bases at V and 13 bases at J, with 9 bases between. The CDR3 runs to 12 residues. Germline assignment: CDR1 SNHLY and CDR2 FYNNEI. CDR3 nucleotide sequence: TGTGCCAGCAGTGAAGCGGGGTCGATACTGTTTTTT. Translation: CASSEAGSILFF.

V gene TRBV3-1 (or the pseudogene TRBV3-2) combines with J gene TRBJ2-3, with no clear D. Per the germline V gene, CDR1 is LGHDT and CDR2 is YNNKEL (reference sequence). The CDR3 covers 15 residues. With 6 bases removed from V and 1 base from J, the gap between germline ends came to 14 bases. CDR3 in DNA: TGTGCCAGCAGTTCCGTCGGGTTAGGCACAGATACGCAGTATTTT. Translating it yields CASSSVGLGTDTQYF.

The V and J genes are TRBV7-9 and TRBJ2-7; the match to TRBD2 covers 7 bases. Germline assignment: CDR1 SEHNR and CDR2 FQNEAQ (reference sequence). The V segment lost 4 bases and the J segment 0 bases; nucleotides outside the gene matches: 3. This CDR3 spans 14 amino acids. The CDR3 loop reads CASSSWGGSYEQYF. The CDR3 nucleotides are TGTGCCAGCAGCTCGTGGGGGGGCTCCTACGAGCAGTACTTC.

V and J are TRBV28 and TRBJ1-2; TRBD1 is a possible D gene (6 bases). The CDR3 loop spans 16 amino acids. Trimming removed 3 bases at V and 6 bases at J, with 20 bases between. Germline V CDR1 and CDR2: MDHEN, SYDVKM. As DNA, the CDR3 is TGTGCCAGCAGTTTGGGGGCCAGGCGCGGGGAGCATGGCTACACCTTC. Its translation is CASSLGARRGEHGYTF.

The J gene is TRBJ2-6, the V gene TRBV27, with D perhaps being TRBD1 or TRBD2 (5 bases each). The V and J ends lost 6 bases and 4 bases respectively, with 19 bases between them. CDR3 length: 17 amino acids. Germline CDR1 is MNHEY and CDR2 is SMNVEV (reference sequence). CDR3 residues: CASSSSRGSPGANVLTF. CDR3 coding DNA: TGTGCCAGCAGCTCTTCCCGGGGCAGCCCGGGGGCCAACGTCCTGACTTTC. Combining the CDR3 with reference TRBV27 and TRBJ2-6 gives the whole variable domain EAQVTQNPRYLITVTGKKLTVTCSQNMNHEYMSWYRQDPGLGLRQIYYSMNVEVTDKGDVPEGYKVSRKEKRNFPLILESPSPNQTSLYFCASSSSRGSPGANVLTFGAGSRLTVL.

The rearrangement joins TRBV4-2 to TRBJ1-2; 11 bases agree with TRBD1. Germline CDR1 LGHNA, CDR2 YNFKEQ. The J segment lost 5 bases and the V segment lost 5 bases, leaving 13 bases of the junction unmatched. The CDR3 consists of 17 residues. CDR3 in DNA: TGTGCCAGCAGCACCAGCCCCGGACAGGGGGCACGTTATGGCTACACCTTC. This codes for CASSTSPGQGARYGYTF.

This chain connects TRBV28 to TRBJ1-5, with 9 bases matching TRBD1. This CDR3 has 14 amino acids. V lost 8 bases, J lost 6 bases, and 8 bases stayed unmatched. Per the germline V gene, CDR1 is MDHEN and CDR2 is SYDVKM. CDR3 sequence (DNA): TGTGCCAGCGGCTTGACAGGGGGAGCTCAGCCCCAGCATTTT. Amino acids: CASGLTGGAQPQHF.

In nucleotides, the CDR3 is TGTGCCAGCTCAGCAGGGACAACTAATGAAAAACTGTTTTTT. Amino acid sequence: CASSAGTTNEKLFF. The chain links TRBV18 to TRBJ1-4, with a weak D call TRBD1 (5 bases). Germline loops: CDR1 KGHSH, CDR2 LQKENI. The V gene lost 5 bases and the J gene lost 0 bases, with 7 bases spanning the gap. This CDR3 has 14 residues.

V usage is TRBV3-1 (or the pseudogene TRBV3-2) and J usage is TRBJ1-4; TRBD1 is a possible D gene (5 bases). The CDR3 sequence is 13 residues long. Germline CDR1 is LGHDT and CDR2 is YNNKEL (reference sequence). The ends were cut back, 3 bases at V and 6 bases at J, with 8 bases in the middle. This CDR3 reads CASSQRGDEKLFF. The CDR3 nucleotides are TGTGCCAGCAGCCAGCGGGGGGATGAAAAACTGTTTTTT.

V is TRBV2 and J is TRBJ1-4, with unresolved D. V was clipped by 6 bases and J by 3 bases, with 11 bases between them. This CDR3 is 14 amino acids long. In germline, CDR1 is SNHLY, CDR2 FYNNEI. This chain's CDR3 is CASRSAFSNEKLFF. CDR3 DNA: TGTGCCAGCAGATCGGCGTTCTCTAATGAAAAACTGTTTTTT.

V usage is TRBV10-3 and J usage is TRBJ1-5, with D unresolved. Germline loops: CDR1 ENHRY, CDR2 SYGVKD. CDR3 length equals 15 residues. V was pared by 3 bases and J by 0 bases, with 9 bases between. CDR3 nucleotides: TGTGCCATCAGTGAAGGATTAAGTAGCAATCAGCCCCAGCATTTT. Translated, it gives CAISEGLSSNQPQHF.

The V and J genes are TRBV11-2 and TRBJ2-5; no reliable D call. V was pared by 3 bases and J by 10 bases, with 9 bases between. Germline CDR1 reads SGHAT; CDR2 reads FQNNGV. The CDR3 has 11 amino acids. The CDR3 DNA sequence: TGTGCCAGCAGCTTCCATGTCGACCAGTACTTC. This sequence encodes CASSFHVDQYF. Full variable domain (outside the CDR3, taken from reference TRBV11-2 and TRBJ2-5): EAGVAQSPRYKIIEKRQSVAFWCNPISGHATLYWYQQILGQGPKLLIQFQNNGVVDDSQLPKDRFSAERLKGVDSTLKIQPAKLEDSAVYLCASSFHVDQYFGPGTRLLVL.

The chain couples TRBV6-5 to TRBJ1-2; tentatively, D is TRBD1 (5 bases). Trimming took off 8 bases at V and 6 bases at J, with 13 bases between the two ends. Germline V gene lookup returns CDR1 MNHEY and CDR2 SVGAGI. The length of the CDR3 is 12 residues. CDR3 DNA: TGTGCCAGCCGTTGGGGGAGAGATGGCTACACCTTC. Translating it yields CASRWGRDGYTF.

This rearrangement joins TRBV7-2 to TRBJ2-7, with 12 positions matching TRBD2. After removal of 4 bases from V and 7 bases from J, the junction contained 5 bases not matched to a gene. CDR3 length: 14 residues. Germline CDR1 reads SGHTA; CDR2 reads FQGNSA. CDR3 region: CASSSSGGAREQYF. The CDR3 nucleotides read TGTGCCAGCAGCTCTAGCGGGGGGGCCCGGGAGCAGTACTTC.

The chain couples TRBV5-1 to TRBJ1-5, with TRBD1 matching 8 bases. Germline CDR1 and CDR2: SGHRS and YFSETQ. V trimming: 1 base; J trimming: 4 bases; junction bases outside the gene matches: 4. The CDR3 contains 15 residues. The CDR3 loop reads CASSLSGQGNQPQHF. The CDR3 bases are TGCGCCAGCAGCTTGTCAGGACAGGGAAATCAGCCCCAGCATTTT.

V gene TRBV2 combines with J gene TRBJ1-5; D is unclear. The V gene lost 6 bases and the J gene lost 6 bases, with 18 bases spanning the gap. CDR1 SNHLY and CDR2 FYNNEI come from the germline V gene. The length of the CDR3 is 15 residues. DNA of the CDR3: TGTGCCAGCAGAATTGATGGTGGGTCGGGTCAGCCCCAGCATTTT. This sequence encodes CASRIDGGSGQPQHF.

This chain links TRBV5-6 with TRBJ2-5; the D is unclear. This CDR3 comprises 13 residues. V gave up 1 base and J gave up 2 bases, with 6 bases separating them. The germline CDR1 and CDR2 sequences are SGHDT and YYEEEE. CDR3 in DNA: TGTGCCAGCAGCTTGTGGCTGCAAGAGACCCAGTACTTC. This sequence encodes CASSLWLQETQYF.

The chain carries TRBV7-2 and TRBJ1-1; tentative D call: TRBD1 (5 bases). V was trimmed by 1 base and J by 3 bases, leaving 12 bases between them. Germline V lookup: CDR1 SGHTA, CDR2 FQGNSA. The CDR3 covers 15 residues. CDR3 residues: CASSLGLGRDTEAFF. The CDR3 DNA sequence: TGTGCCAGCAGCTTAGGTCTGGGCAGGGACACTGAAGCTTTCTTT.